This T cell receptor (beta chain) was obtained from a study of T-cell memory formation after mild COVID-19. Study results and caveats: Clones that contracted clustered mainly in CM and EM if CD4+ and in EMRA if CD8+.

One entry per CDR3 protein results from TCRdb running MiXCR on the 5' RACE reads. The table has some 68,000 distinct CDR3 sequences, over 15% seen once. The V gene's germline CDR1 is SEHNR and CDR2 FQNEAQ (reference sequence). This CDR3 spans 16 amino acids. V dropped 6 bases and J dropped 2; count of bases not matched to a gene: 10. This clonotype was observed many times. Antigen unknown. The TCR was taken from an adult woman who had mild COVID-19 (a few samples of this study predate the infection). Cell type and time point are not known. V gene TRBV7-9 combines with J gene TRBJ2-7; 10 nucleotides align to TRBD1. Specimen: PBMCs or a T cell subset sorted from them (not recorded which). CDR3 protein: CASRSTGTGVTYEQYF. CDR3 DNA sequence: TGTGCCAGCAGATCGACCGGGACAGGGGTCACCTACGAGCAGTACTTC.